This record looks at one T cell receptor (beta chain) sequence and its context. Its antigen is not identified. These data are taken from a study of PD-1 blockade in classical Hodgkin lymphoma. Whole-study findings and limits: The authors excluded patients who started nivolumab under 1 year after ASCT. By C4D1, CD4+ diversity increased significantly, especially in complete responders.

Specified time point: cycle 4 day 1 (C4D1), after five to seven weeks of nivolumab. All patients relapsed after autologous stem cell transplantation, and brentuximab vedotin exposure varied. Profiling relied on immunoSEQ multiplex PCR, and the TCRdb table lists in-frame clones only, not all of them. This sample has roughly 41,000 clones, with 60% to 80% found just once. This receptor was obtained from a human donor with classical Hodgkin lymphoma. The material was peripheral blood mononuclear cells (PBMCs), obtained before the fourth cycle of nivolumab.

CDR3 nucleotide sequence: TGTGCCAGTCGGGACATCGCTAACCACGAGCAGTACTTC. Protein product: CASRDIANHEQYF. The chain links TRBV27 to TRBJ2-7; perhaps TRBD1 as D (6 bases). CDR1 and CDR2 (germline): MNHEY, SMNVEV (reference sequence). Trimming removed 9 bases from V and 5 bases from J, with 17 bases in between. The CDR3 has 13 amino acids.